This T cell receptor (beta chain) was identified in a study of CD8 T cells in ankylosing spondylitis. This clonotype has more than one count but fewer than ten. TCRdb reprocessed the 5' RACE reads with MiXCR, giving one entry per CDR3 protein. The sample has fewer than 200,000 distinct CDR3 sequences, around 9.6% seen once; the top ten hold roughly 15%. The origin of this receptor is a female donor with ankylosing spondylitis or in good health (not recorded which). Sequencing was performed on blood, either unsorted or a sorted T cell fraction (not recorded which).

The CDR3 sequence is CSAKGLAVSSYEQYF. CDR3 nucleotide sequence: TGCAGTGCAAAGGGACTAGCTGTGAGCTCCTACGAGCAGTACTTC. The V gene is TRBV20-1, the J gene TRBJ2-7, with 9 bases fitting TRBD2. Germline CDR1 DFQATT, CDR2 SNEGSKA (reference sequence). Trimming at V came to 6 bases and at J to 0 bases, leaving 9 bases not matched to a gene. The CDR3 runs 15 residues.